One sample yielded the 13 T cell receptor beta chains listed below, sequenced in a study of cytomegalovirus exposure and HLA in healthy donors (TCRdb year 2017). The library was generated by the immunoSEQ multiplex PCR assay. For the multiplex PCR, a mixture combining 60 forward primers for TCR Vbeta segments and 13 reverse primers for TCR Jbeta segments was used. As stored in TCRdb, this immuneACCESS dataset retains in-frame rearrangements with V and J assigned. A fraction of the clones does not appear; measured against another copy, unresolved V genes explain less than half of the discrepancy, and the remainder lacks a known reason. In this sample the table shows some 160,000 clones, under 90% of which occur a single time. 2% to 2.5% of the sample lies in the top ten. Sequencing used PBMCs. The source of these receptors is a boy aged 2 to 10 in good health and CMV-seronegative.

This chain joins TRBV19 and TRBJ1-6; D ambiguous. Germline CDR1 reads LNHDA; CDR2 reads SQIVND (reference sequence). The V and J ends lost 7 bases and 0 bases respectively, with 7 bases between them. The CDR3 loop spans 14 amino acids. The CDR3 loop is CASTQDSYNSPLHF. The CDR3 DNA reads as TGTGCCAGTACCCAGGACTCCTATAATTCACCCCTCCACTTT.

This clone was counted a single time. The chain joins TRBV7-3 to TRBJ2-1; 14 nucleotides agree with TRBD2. V shed 5 bases and J 8 bases; nucleotides not matched to a gene: 5. CDR1 is SGHTA, CDR2 FQGTGA, per germline. This CDR3 comprises 15 residues. CDR3 DNA sequence: TGTGCCAGCAGCCTCCTGGGACTAGCGGGAGATGAGCAGTTCTTC. This translates into CASSLLGLAGDEQFF.

The chain combines TRBV5-1 with TRBJ2-2; 12 bases fit TRBD2. V trimming: 4 bases; J trimming: 4 bases; junction bases outside the gene matches: 11. CDR1 and CDR2 (germline): SGHRS, YFSETQ. The CDR3 totals 18 residues. The DNA for the CDR3 is TGCGCCAGCAGCACCGTAACCCTAGCGGGGGGGCCCACCGGGGAGCTGTTTTTT. Protein product: CASSTVTLAGGPTGELFF.

The chain employs TRBV5-1 and TRBJ2-2, with a tentative D call TRBD2 (5 bases). The length of the CDR3 is 16 residues. Germline values: CDR1 SGHRS, CDR2 YFSETQ. Between the trimmed V and J ends, which lost 2 bases and 1 base, there was a span of 12 bases. The CDR3 loop reads CASSLSGGVNTGELFF. In DNA, the CDR3 is TGCGCCAGCAGCTTAAGCGGAGGAGTGAACACCGGGGAGCTGTTTTTT.

V is TRBV7-2 and J is TRBJ2-3, with 13 bases identical to TRBD2. Trimming cost V 4 bases and J 6 bases; bases outside gene matches: 7. CDR3 size: 16 residues. Germline V lookup: CDR1 SGHTA, CDR2 FQGNSA. The CDR3 DNA is TGTGCCAGCAGCTACACTAGCGGGAGGGCGGGGGATACGCAGTATTTT. Translating it yields CASSYTSGRAGDTQYF.

The chain has TRBV5-5 and TRBJ2-1; 11 bases are shared with TRBD1. The J segment lost 5 bases and the V segment lost 0 bases, leaving 7 bases of the junction unmatched. Germline V gene sequence: CDR1 SGHKS, CDR2 YYEKEE (reference sequence). The CDR3 contains 17 residues. The CDR3 spells CASSLVGTGGINNEQFF. CDR3 bases: TGTGCCAGCAGCTTGGTCGGGACAGGGGGAATAAACAATGAGCAGTTCTTC. The full variable domain, its missing parts supplied by reference TRBV5-5 and TRBJ2-1, is DAGVTQSPTHLIKTRGQQVTLRCSPISGHKSVSWYQQVLGQGPQFIFQYYEKEERGRGNFPDRFSARQFPNYSSELNVNALLLGDSALYLCASSLVGTGGINNEQFFGPGTRLTVL.

This clone was observed a few times. The chain employs TRBV5-1 and TRBJ2-5; D is uncertain. The CDR3 has 15 residues. Per germline, CDR1 SGHRS and CDR2 YFSETQ. V shed 0 bases and J shed 5 bases, with 14 bases lying between them. This CDR3 is CASSLGRSLFETQYF. The CDR3 DNA sequence: TGCGCCAGCAGCTTGGGTCGGAGTTTGTTCGAGACCCAGTACTTC.

A single count supports this clone. The genes are TRBV11-3 and TRBJ2-3; a weak D match, TRBD2 (6 bases). The V end was cut by 0 bases, the J end by 4 bases, with 17 bases between. The CDR3 totals 17 residues. Germline V gene lookup returns CDR1 SGHNT and CDR2 YENEEA. The CDR3 protein is CASSLDLAGRPPDTQYF. The DNA of the CDR3 is TGTGCCAGCAGCTTAGATCTAGCCGGGAGACCTCCAGATACGCAGTATTTT. Looking up the rest from reference TRBV11-3 and TRBJ2-3 gives the full variable domain: EAGVVQSPRYKIIEKKQPVAFWCNPISGHNTLYWYLQNLGQGPELLIRYENEEAVDDSQLPKDRFSAERLKGVDSTLKIQPAELGDSAVYLCASSLDLAGRPPDTQYFGPGTRLTVL.

The chain couples TRBV2 to TRBJ1-2; 12 nucleotides align to TRBD1. CDR1 is SNHLY and CDR2 is FYNNEI in the germline V gene. Losses at the gene ends were 6 bases for V and 8 bases for J; bases not matched to a gene: 7. This CDR3 region has 14 residues. In DNA, the CDR3 is TGTGCCAGCAGCGACCGGGACAGGGGGCACGGCTACACCTTC. It is translated as CASSDRDRGHGYTF.

The chain couples TRBV2 to TRBJ1-2; D may be TRBD1 (6 bases). The V end lost 5 bases, the J end lost 4 bases, and 11 bases lay between the germline ends. The germline V gene has CDR1 SNHLY and CDR2 FYNNEI. The CDR3 has 13 amino acids. CDR3: CASSSQGSYGYTF. As DNA, the CDR3 is TGTGCCAGCAGTTCCCAGGGGAGCTATGGCTACACCTTC.

This clone has only one observation. Written as DNA, the CDR3 is TGTGCCTGGAGCGAGTCTAGCTTGAAGCAGTTCTTC. Translating gives CAWSESSLKQFF. J is TRBJ2-1 and V is TRBV30, with D perhaps TRBD2 (5 bases). This CDR3 is built from 12 residues. V was clipped by 3 bases and J by 11 bases, with 14 bases between them. The germline CDR1 and CDR2 sequences are GTSNPN and SVGIG (reference sequence).

This clone was seen only a few times. This chain connects TRBV29-1 to TRBJ2-5, with TRBD1 matching over 7 bases. This CDR3 has 13 amino acids. Losses at the gene ends were 6 bases for V and 4 bases for J; bases not matched to a gene: 8. The germline V gene has CDR1 SQVTM and CDR2 ANQGSEA. CDR3 DNA sequence: TGCAGCGTCGCGACAGGGATAGGAGAGACCCAGTACTTC. Residues: CSVATGIGETQYF.

This clone has just one count. The chain employs TRBV6-5 and TRBJ2-5; 7 positions match TRBD1. The J call is doubtful: the DNA matches TRBJ2-7 better. The CDR3 has 15 residues. Germline lookup yields CDR1 MNHEY and CDR2 SVGAGI. In DNA, the CDR3 is TGTGCCAGCAGTCGCCCCGGGGACAGCGTCTACGAGCAGTACTTC. It translates to CASSRPGDSVYEQYF.